The 20 T cell receptor beta chains listed next were all sequenced from one sample in a study of cytomegalovirus exposure and HLA in healthy donors. Some clones are missing from TCRdb's copy, which holds only in-frame ones; the method was immunoSEQ multiplex PCR. The data contain some 120,000 clones, roughly 89% of them singletons. The material sequenced was PBMCs. Source of these receptors: a woman aged 18-35 years in good health and CMV-seronegative.

V is TRBV6-1 and J is TRBJ2-7; TRBD1 agrees at 9 bases. The CDR3 spans 14 residues. The junction had 10 bases not matched to a gene; V was cut back by 6 bases and J by 7 bases. Germline CDR1 and CDR2: MNHNS and SASEGT. This chain's CDR3 is CASRVGTGPWEQYF. The CDR3 nucleotides read TGTGCCAGCAGGGTCGGGACAGGGCCATGGGAGCAGTACTTC.

The chain links TRBV27 to TRBJ2-5, with TRBD1 identical over 7 bases. V lost 3 bases to trimming and J lost 5 bases; unmatched junction nucleotides: 3. The germline V gene has CDR1 MNHEY and CDR2 SMNVEV (reference sequence). This CDR3 comprises 13 residues. CDR3 in amino acids: CASSLTGMETQYF. CDR3 sequence (DNA): TGTGCCAGCAGTTTGACAGGGATGGAGACCCAGTACTTC.

The chain has TRBV11-3 and TRBJ2-1; maybe TRBD2 (7 bases). The CDR3 spans 15 residues. Germline V gives CDR1 SGHNT, CDR2 YENEEA. The ends were cut back, 1 base at V and 5 bases at J, with 12 bases in the middle. The DNA for the CDR3 is TGTGCCAGCAGCTTAGTGGGGGGGGCTAACAATGAGCAGTTCTTC. Translating gives CASSLVGGANNEQFF.

The CDR3 loop reads CASSRTSGRTYEQYF. The CDR3 nucleotides read TGTGCCAGCAGCCGGACTAGCGGGAGAACCTACGAGCAGTACTTC. V gene TRBV14 combines with J gene TRBJ2-7, with 13 bases aligning to TRBD2. Unmatched junction bases numbered 2, after V lost 4 bases and J lost 2 bases. The length of the CDR3 is 15 residues. The germline V gene encodes CDR1 SGHDN and CDR2 FVKESK.

V gene TRBV27 combines with J gene TRBJ1-2; D might be TRBD1 (5 bases). The ends were cut back, 5 bases at V and 2 bases at J, with 12 bases in the middle. The CDR3 consists of 14 residues. Per germline, CDR1 MNHEY and CDR2 SMNVEV (reference sequence). CDR3 bases: TGTGCCAGCAGTCCCCAGGGCCAGAACTATGGCTACACCTTC. Residues: CASSPQGQNYGYTF.

The chain has TRBV28 and TRBJ1-4; D is undetermined. Trimming removed 7 bases from V and 5 bases from J, with 14 bases in between. Germline CDR1 MDHEN, CDR2 SYDVKM. The CDR3 is 14 residues long. The CDR3 DNA is TGTGCCAGCACCCTTCCTGCCAGAAATGAAAAACTGTTTTTT. It codes for CASTLPARNEKLFF.

A single count supports this clone. The chain joins TRBV9 to TRBJ1-2; 9 bases fit TRBD1. CDR1 and CDR2 (germline): SGDLS, YYNGEE. V dropped 5 bases and J dropped 3; count of bases not matched to a gene: 8. The CDR3 has 15 residues. CDR3 region: CASRNTGGSDYGYTF. Here the CDR3 DNA reads TGTGCCAGCAGAAATACAGGGGGCAGTGACTATGGCTACACCTTC.

The CDR3 bases are TGTGCCAGCAGTTATGACAGTAGCAATCAGCCCCAGCATTTT. It translates to CASSYDSSNQPQHF. This sequence joins TRBV2 and TRBJ1-5; tentatively, D is TRBD1 (5 bases). Germline-derived CDR1 and CDR2 are SNHLY and FYNNEI. V was pared by 5 bases and J by 0 bases, with 8 bases between. The CDR3 is 14 amino acids. Full variable domain (outside the CDR3, taken from reference TRBV2 and TRBJ1-5): EPEVTQTPSHQVTQMGQEVILRCVPISNHLYFYWYRQILGQKVEFLVSFYNNEISEKSEIFDDQFSVERPDGSNFTLKIRSTKLEDSAMYFCASSYDSSNQPQHFGDGTRLSIL.

J is TRBJ2-1 and V is TRBV4-1; perhaps TRBD1 as D (5 bases). V lost 2 bases to trimming and J lost 7 bases, with 12 bases between them. Germline lookup yields CDR1 MGHRA and CDR2 YSYEKL. The CDR3 totals 14 residues. CDR3 protein: CASSQTDNRNEQFF. The DNA for the CDR3 is TGCGCCAGCAGCCAAACGGACAACCGAAATGAGCAGTTCTTC.

This chain uses TRBV9 with TRBJ1-2; 9 bases are a match to TRBD1. Unmatched junction bases numbered 4, after V lost 0 bases and J lost 4 bases. Germline V lookup: CDR1 SGDLS, CDR2 YYNGEE. The CDR3 length is 15 residues. The CDR3: CASSVVGQGGYGYTF. In nucleotides, the CDR3 is TGTGCCAGCAGCGTAGTGGGACAGGGTGGCTATGGCTACACCTTC.

The chain couples TRBV5-4 to TRBJ1-1; D is unresolved. This CDR3 contains 13 residues. Germline-derived CDR1 and CDR2 are SGHNT and YYREEE (reference sequence). Trimming took 0 bases from V and 7 from J, leaving 10 bases between them. The CDR3 loop is CASSLAAADEAFF. CDR3 nucleotides: TGTGCCAGCAGCTTGGCCGCGGCAGATGAAGCTTTCTTT.

The V call is TRBV19, the J call TRBJ2-5, with 12 bases aligning to TRBD1. Germline CDR1 reads LNHDA; CDR2 reads SQIVND (reference sequence). Trimming took 4 bases from V and 5 from J; bases not matched to a gene: 5. The CDR3 spans 15 residues. The CDR3 sequence is CASSTGQGAGETQYF. The DNA for the CDR3 is TGTGCCAGTAGTACGGGACAGGGGGCCGGCGAGACCCAGTACTTC.

The gene calls are TRBV30 and TRBJ2-2, with 7 nucleotides matching TRBD1. CDR3 length equals 14 residues. The V gene end was trimmed by 3 bases and the J gene end by 8 bases; junction bases not matched to a gene: 9. CDR1 and CDR2 (germline): GTSNPN, SVGIG (reference sequence). CDR3 in DNA: TGTGCCTGGAGCCTTATACAGGGGATTGGGGAGCTGTTTTTT. Translated, it gives CAWSLIQGIGELFF.

This clone was counted a few times. This chain joins TRBV7-2 and TRBJ1-1, with 8 nucleotides matching TRBD1. Trimming at V came to 5 bases and at J to 11 bases, leaving 10 bases not matched to a gene. This CDR3 has 13 amino acids. CDR1 and CDR2 from the germline V gene are SGHTA and FQGNSA. CDR3 sequence (DNA): TGTGCCAGCAGCCCTGGACAGGGCTTTAAGGCTTTCTTT. This sequence encodes CASSPGQGFKAFF.

This clone was seen only once. The chain carries TRBV18 and TRBJ1-5; D may be TRBD1 (5 bases). V was cut by 4 bases and J by 2 bases, with 9 bases left in between. The CDR3 runs 14 residues. CDR1 is KGHSH, CDR2 LQKENI, per germline. The CDR3 DNA follows: TGTGCCAGCTCACAGGGGCTGGGCAATCAGCCCCAGCATTTT. It translates to CASSQGLGNQPQHF.

The rearrangement uses TRBV4-2 and TRBJ2-2; 12 bases line up with TRBD1. The germline V gene encodes CDR1 LGHNA and CDR2 YNFKEQ. The CDR3 consists of 16 residues. V lost 3 bases and J lost 6; bases outside the gene matches: 5. In DNA form, the CDR3 reads TGTGCCAGCAGCCAGCCGGGGACAGGGGGCGCCGGGGAGCTGTTTTTT. Translation: CASSQPGTGGAGELFF.

The chain is built from TRBV7-2 and TRBJ1-1, with D uncertain. The V gene lost 4 bases and the J gene lost 0 bases, with 6 bases spanning the gap. The germline V gene encodes CDR1 SGHTA and CDR2 FQGNSA. CDR3 length: 13 residues. The CDR3 loop reads CASSSQMNTEAFF. The CDR3 bases are TGTGCCAGCAGCTCTCAGATGAACACTGAAGCTTTCTTT.

In this sample, this clone turned up a few times. The chain couples TRBV13 to TRBJ2-7, with 8 bases fitting TRBD1. V shed 5 bases, J shed 4 bases, and the junction held 7 bases outside the gene matches. Germline V CDR1 and CDR2: PRHDT, FYEKMQ (reference sequence). The CDR3 has 14 residues. CDR3 sequence reads: CASSTRTGSYEQYF. The CDR3 DNA reads as TGTGCCAGCAGCACCCGGACAGGGTCGTACGAGCAGTACTTC. The full variable domain, its missing parts supplied by reference TRBV13 and TRBJ2-7, is AAGVIQSPRHLIKEKRETATLKCYPIPRHDTVYWYQQGPGQDPQFLISFYEKMQSDKGSIPDRFSAQQFSDYHSELNMSSLELGDSALYFCASSTRTGSYEQYFGPGTRLTVT.

The chain has TRBV4-3 and TRBJ2-5; TRBD2 matches 9 bases. Germline lookup yields CDR1 LGHNA and CDR2 YSLEER. This CDR3 has 15 amino acids. V shed 0 bases and J 5 bases; nucleotides not matched to a gene: 4. Written as DNA, the CDR3 is TGCGCCAGCAGCCAAGAAACGGGACTAGCCGAGACCCAGTACTTC. This gives the protein CASSQETGLAETQYF.

The chain couples TRBV7-2 to TRBJ1-6, with D tentatively TRBD1 (6 bases). Trimming shortened V by 5 bases and J by 0 bases, and 11 bases separated the two germline ends. Germline CDR1 is SGHTA and CDR2 is FQGNSA. This CDR3 comprises 16 residues. The CDR3 reads CASSLTGSSYNSPLHF. Here the CDR3 DNA reads TGTGCCAGCAGCCTGACAGGCAGCTCCTATAATTCACCCCTCCACTTT.